The 3 T cell receptor beta chains listed next were all sequenced from one sample in a study of blood T cells in healthy people across ages. A J-beta primer mix and a sample-barcoded 5' primer were used in a second PCR of roughly 6 to 12 cycles. TCRdb processed the 5' RACE reads anew with MiXCR; each CDR3 protein has one entry. Of more than 900,000 distinct CDR3 sequences in the sample, less than 25% were seen once. These data are also associated with another study on T cells of mothers and their children.

The sequenced sample consisted of blood. These TCRs come from a girl aged 2 to 10 in good health.

There are a few counts of this clonotype. The chain links TRBV11-2 to TRBJ2-2, with TRBD1 matching over 7 bases. With V trimmed by 5 bases and J by 6 bases, 9 bases remained unmatched. CDR3 length: 15 residues. Per the germline V gene, CDR1 is SGHAT and CDR2 is FQNNGV. Written as DNA, the CDR3 is TGTGCCAGCAGCCGCGACAGGGAACTAGCCGGGGAGCTGTTTTTT. Translating it yields CASSRDRELAGELFF.

This chain links TRBV20-1 with TRBJ1-5, with a weak D call TRBD1 (5 bases). V lost 6 bases and J 3 bases, leaving 12 bases between the germline ends. This CDR3 has 13 amino acids. Germline CDR1 is DFQATT and CDR2 is SNEGSKA (reference sequence). CDR3 sequence reads: CSAPQGYNQPQHF. CDR3 coding DNA: TGCAGTGCACCCCAGGGATACAATCAGCCCCAGCATTTT.

There are a few counts of this clonotype. V usage is TRBV7-3 and J usage is TRBJ2-7; 9 positions match TRBD1. The length of the CDR3 is 14 residues. The ends lost 4 bases at V and 5 bases at J; junction bases unmatched: 6. Germline CDR1 and CDR2: SGHTA and FQGTGA. Written as DNA, the CDR3 is TGTGCCAGCAGCTCCGGGACAGGGATCGACGAGCAGTACTTC. Translated: CASSSGTGIDEQYF.